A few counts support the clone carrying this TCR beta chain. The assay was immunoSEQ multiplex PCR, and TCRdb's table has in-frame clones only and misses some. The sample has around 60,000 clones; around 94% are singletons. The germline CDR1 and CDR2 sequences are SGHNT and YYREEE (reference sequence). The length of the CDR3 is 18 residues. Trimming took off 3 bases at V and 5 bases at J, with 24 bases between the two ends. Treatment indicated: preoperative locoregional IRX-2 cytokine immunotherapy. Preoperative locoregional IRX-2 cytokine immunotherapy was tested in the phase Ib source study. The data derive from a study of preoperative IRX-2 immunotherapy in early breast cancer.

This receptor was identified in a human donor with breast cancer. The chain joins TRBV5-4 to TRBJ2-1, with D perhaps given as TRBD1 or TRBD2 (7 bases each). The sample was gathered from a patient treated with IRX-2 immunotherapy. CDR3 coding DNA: TGTGCCAGCAGCTGGGGGGGAGGGGGCCGAGACCAAAACAATGAGCAGTTCTTC. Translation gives CASSWGGGGRDQNNEQFF.